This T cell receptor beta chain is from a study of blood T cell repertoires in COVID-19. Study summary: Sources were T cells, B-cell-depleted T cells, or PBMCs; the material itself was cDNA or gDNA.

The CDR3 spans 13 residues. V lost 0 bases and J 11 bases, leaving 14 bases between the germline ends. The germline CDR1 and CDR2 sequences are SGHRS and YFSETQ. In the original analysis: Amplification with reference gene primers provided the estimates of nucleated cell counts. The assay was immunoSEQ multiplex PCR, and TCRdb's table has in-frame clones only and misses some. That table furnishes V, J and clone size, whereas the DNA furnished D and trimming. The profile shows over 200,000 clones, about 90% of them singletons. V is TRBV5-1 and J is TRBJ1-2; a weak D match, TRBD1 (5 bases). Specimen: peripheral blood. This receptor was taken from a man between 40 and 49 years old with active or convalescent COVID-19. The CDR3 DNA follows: TGCGCCAGCAGCTTGGGGCAGGGTCCGGTATACACCTTC. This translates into CASSLGQGPVYTF.